The 21 T cell receptor beta chains below all came from one sample that was sequenced in a study of blood T cell repertoires in COVID-19. TCRdb's table, derived via immunoSEQ multiplex PCR, lists solely in-frame clones and lacks some. The sample lists hundreds of thousands of clones; 81% were seen once. Sequenced input: peripheral blood. These receptors were obtained from a woman older than 75 with COVID-19, enrolled during active disease.

The J gene is TRBJ1-1, the V gene TRBV4-2, with D maybe TRBD1 (6 bases). Trimming removed 0 bases at V and 3 bases at J, with 11 bases between. The CDR3 runs to 15 residues. Germline-derived CDR1 and CDR2 are LGHNA and YNFKEQ. This CDR3 reads CASSQEGGIDTEAFF. The DNA for the CDR3 is TGTGCCAGCAGCCAAGAAGGGGGTATCGACACTGAAGCTTTCTTT.

V gene TRBV10-2 combines with J gene TRBJ2-1, with D possibly TRBD2 on 6 matching bases. CDR1 is WSHSY and CDR2 is SAAADI in the germline V gene. The CDR3 is 16 amino acids. Trimming took 0 bases from V and 3 from J, leaving 12 bases between them. Here the CDR3 reads CASSESVGGLYNEQFF. CDR3 DNA sequence: TGCGCCAGCAGTGAGTCGGTGGGGGGACTCTACAATGAGCAGTTCTTC.

The V and J genes are TRBV5-8 and TRBJ2-7; 10 bases map to TRBD2. V shed 4 bases, J shed 4 bases, and the junction held 8 bases outside the gene matches. The CDR3 is 15 amino acids. Germline CDR1 SGHTS, CDR2 YDEGEE. As DNA, the CDR3 is TGTGCCAGCAGCCCTTGGACTAGCGGTCCTTACGAGCAGTACTTC. Translation: CASSPWTSGPYEQYF.

The chain employs TRBV3-1 (or the pseudogene TRBV3-2) and TRBJ2-3; possibly TRBD2 for D (7 bases). The CDR3 runs 17 residues. Trimming stripped 4 bases from V and 2 bases from J, with 19 bases between. Germline CDR1 reads LGHDT; CDR2 reads YNNKEL (reference sequence). As DNA, the CDR3 is TGTGCCAGCAGCCCTCAGATAGGGGGGGGACTCACAGATACGCAGTATTTT. Encoded protein: CASSPQIGGGLTDTQYF.

V is TRBV3-1 (or the pseudogene TRBV3-2) and J is TRBJ1-3; unclear D gene. This CDR3 comprises 12 residues. Trimming took 4 bases from V and 8 from J, leaving 9 bases between them. CDR1 and CDR2 (germline): LGHDT, YNNKEL (reference sequence). This CDR3 reads CASSRGQHTIYF. The CDR3 DNA follows: TGTGCCAGCAGCCGCGGCCAACACACCATATATTTT.

This sequence joins TRBV1 and TRBJ2-1; the DNA was not compared with TRBD1, the D call given in the table. TRBV1 is a listed pseudogene. This CDR3 spans 18 amino acids. The CDR3 sequence is CTSSLPFVRQGSVGEQFF. As DNA, the CDR3 is TGCACCAGCAGCCTCCCATTCGTGAGACAGGGGTCGGTCGGTGAGCAGTTCTTC.

The V gene is TRBV18, the J gene TRBJ1-3; TRBD1 might be the D (6 bases). Germline V gives CDR1 KGHSH, CDR2 LQKENI. The V end was cut by 3 bases, the J end by 3 bases, with 15 bases between. CDR3 length: 16 residues. This chain's CDR3 is CASSPRDTARGNTIYF. CDR3 nucleotides: TGTGCCAGCTCACCTAGGGACACCGCCCGTGGAAACACCATATATTTT.

This clone was observed a handful of times. The chain joins TRBV10-3 to TRBJ1-2, with 10 bases identical to TRBD1. The V and J ends lost 8 bases and 0 bases, in that order; junction bases with no gene match: 6. Germline CDR1 is ENHRY and CDR2 is SYGVKD. The CDR3 runs 15 residues. The CDR3 loop is CAIQGQGRTNYGYTF. The CDR3 nucleotides read TGTGCCATCCAGGGACAGGGGCGAACTAACTATGGCTACACCTTC.

This rearrangement joins TRBV5-1 to TRBJ2-7; TRBD1 is a possible D gene (5 bases). There are 13 residues in the CDR3. Trimming removed 1 base at V and 6 bases at J, with 11 bases between. Germline CDR1 reads SGHRS; CDR2 reads YFSETQ. CDR3: CASSLLTGTEQYF. CDR3 DNA: TGCGCCAGCAGCTTGTTAACAGGTACCGAGCAGTACTTC.

This clone was picked up a small number of times. V usage is TRBV7-2 and J usage is TRBJ1-2; D is uncertain. CDR3 length equals 15 residues. V was pared by 0 bases and J by 0 bases, with 8 bases between. Germline V gene lookup returns CDR1 SGHTA and CDR2 FQGNSA. The CDR3 DNA follows: TGTGCCAGCAGCTTAGCGGCAGAAGCTAACTATGGCTACACCTTC. Protein sequence: CASSLAAEANYGYTF.

V and J are TRBV2 and TRBJ1-5; TRBD1 might be the D (5 bases). V was shortened by 7 bases and J by 7 bases, with 17 bases between the two germline ends. There are 14 residues in the CDR3. Germline V CDR1 and CDR2: SNHLY, FYNNEI. DNA for the CDR3: TGTGCCAGCAACCCTAGCGCGGGGGGGCAGCCCCAGCATTTT. Its translation: CASNPSAGGQPQHF. The complete variable domain, with remaining parts taken from reference TRBV2 and TRBJ1-5, reads EPEVTQTPSHQVTQMGQEVILRCVPISNHLYFYWYRQILGQKVEFLVSFYNNEISEKSEIFDDQFSVERPDGSNFTLKIRSTKLEDSAMYFCASNPSAGGQPQHFGDGTRLSIL.

V is TRBV19 and J is TRBJ2-2, with TRBD1 as a possible D gene (5 bases). The CDR3 spans 15 residues. V gave up 5 bases and J gave up 1 base, with 11 bases separating them. Germline V CDR1 and CDR2: LNHDA, SQIVND (reference sequence). The CDR3 loop is CASSLGAMNTGELFF. The CDR3 DNA reads TGTGCCAGTAGTCTAGGGGCAATGAACACCGGGGAGCTGTTTTTT.

The chain carries TRBV28 and TRBJ1-3, with TRBD1 identical over 7 bases. The CDR3 runs 15 residues. V lost 8 bases and J lost 1; bases outside the gene matches: 8. Germline assignment: CDR1 MDHEN and CDR2 SYDVKM. This chain's CDR3 is CASGRQGSSGNTIYF. The CDR3, as DNA: TGTGCCAGCGGCCGACAGGGCTCATCTGGAAACACCATATATTTT.

In DNA, the CDR3 is TGTGCCAGCAGCCCTCTAGCGGGGACCTACAATGAGCAGTTCTTC. Translating gives CASSPLAGTYNEQFF. The V and J genes are TRBV4-2 and TRBJ2-1; TRBD2 matches 9 bases. J was trimmed by 2 bases and V by 4 bases; bases with no gene match: 3. Germline V gene lookup returns CDR1 LGHNA and CDR2 YNFKEQ. The CDR3 loop spans 15 amino acids.

The gene calls are TRBV3-1 (or the pseudogene TRBV3-2) and TRBJ1-2; D not resolved. Germline lookup yields CDR1 LGHDT and CDR2 YNNKEL (reference sequence). Trimming stripped 4 bases from V and 1 base from J, with 13 bases between. This CDR3 is built from 15 residues. CDR3 nucleotide sequence: TGTGCCAGCAGCCGGAGTCTATCTGATAACTATGGCTACACCTTC. Its translation: CASSRSLSDNYGYTF.

The chain links TRBV4-1 to TRBJ2-5; 9 bases fit TRBD2. Germline trimming cut 0 bases from V and 2 bases from J; bases unmatched to any gene: 10. The CDR3 is 18 amino acids. The germline V gene encodes CDR1 MGHRA and CDR2 YSYEKL. This chain's CDR3 is CASSQEGVWTSAQETQYF. The CDR3 DNA reads TGCGCCAGCAGCCAAGAAGGAGTGTGGACTAGCGCGCAAGAGACCCAGTACTTC.

This sequence joins TRBV19 and TRBJ1-1; the D gene is possibly TRBD1 (5 bases). Germline CDR1 LNHDA, CDR2 SQIVND (reference sequence). Trimming cost V 7 bases and J 4 bases, with 19 bases left between them. The CDR3 spans 15 residues. CDR3 residues: CASNPADRGRTEAFF. For the CDR3, the DNA is TGTGCCAGTAATCCTGCCGATAGGGGCCGCACTGAAGCTTTCTTT.

The chain couples TRBV6-5 to TRBJ2-1; D possibly corresponds to TRBD2 (7 bases). The CDR3 is made up of 14 amino acids. V lost 7 bases to trimming and J lost 8 bases, with 18 bases between them. CDR1 is MNHEY and CDR2 is SVGAGI in the germline V gene. CDR3 protein: CASINTGGGDEQFF. In DNA form, the CDR3 reads TGTGCCAGCATTAATACTGGGGGGGGCGATGAGCAGTTCTTC.

This clone has just a few counts. Here the CDR3 reads CASSTSGGQGYGYTF. CDR3 in DNA: TGTGCCAGTAGTACGTCAGGGGGACAGGGATACGGCTACACCTTC. The chain joins TRBV19 to TRBJ1-2; 9 bases agree with TRBD1. Losses at the gene ends were 4 bases for V and 8 bases for J; bases not matched to a gene: 11. The CDR3 sequence is 15 residues long. Germline assignment: CDR1 LNHDA and CDR2 SQIVND (reference sequence).

The rearrangement uses TRBV5-1 and TRBJ2-3; a possible D gene is TRBD2 (5 bases). This CDR3 has 15 amino acids. V was pared by 5 bases and J by 0 bases, with 13 bases between. The germline V gene encodes CDR1 SGHRS and CDR2 YFSETQ. CDR3 region: CASRRDYTSTDTQYF. DNA for the CDR3: TGCGCCAGCAGACGCGACTACACTAGCACAGATACGCAGTATTTT.

The genes are TRBV4-2 and TRBJ2-2; the D gene is possibly TRBD1 (5 bases). This CDR3 is 15 amino acids long. V lost 1 base, J lost 5 bases, and 11 bases lay in between. Germline loops: CDR1 LGHNA, CDR2 YNFKEQ. This chain's CDR3 is CASSQAQVGTGELFF. The CDR3 bases are TGTGCCAGCAGCCAAGCACAGGTTGGGACCGGGGAGCTGTTTTTT.